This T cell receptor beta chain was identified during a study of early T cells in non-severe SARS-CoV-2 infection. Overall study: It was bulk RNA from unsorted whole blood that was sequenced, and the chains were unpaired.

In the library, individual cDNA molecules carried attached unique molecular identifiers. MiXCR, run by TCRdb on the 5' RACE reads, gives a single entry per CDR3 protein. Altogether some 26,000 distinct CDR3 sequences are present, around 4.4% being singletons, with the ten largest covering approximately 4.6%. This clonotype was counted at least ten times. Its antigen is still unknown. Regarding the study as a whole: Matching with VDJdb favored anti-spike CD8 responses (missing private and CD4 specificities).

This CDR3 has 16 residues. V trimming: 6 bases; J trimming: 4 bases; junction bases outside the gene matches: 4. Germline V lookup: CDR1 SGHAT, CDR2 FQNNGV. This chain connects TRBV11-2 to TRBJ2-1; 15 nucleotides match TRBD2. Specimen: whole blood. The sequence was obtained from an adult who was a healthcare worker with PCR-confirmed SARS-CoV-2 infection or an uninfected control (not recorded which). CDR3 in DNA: TGTGCCAGCAGATTGGGACTAGCGGGAGGATACAATGAGCAGTTCTTC. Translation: CASRLGLAGGYNEQFF. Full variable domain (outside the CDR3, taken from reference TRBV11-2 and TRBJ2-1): EAGVAQSPRYKIIEKRQSVAFWCNPISGHATLYWYQQILGQGPKLLIQFQNNGVVDDSQLPKDRFSAERLKGVDSTLKIQPAKLEDSAVYLCASRLGLAGGYNEQFFGPGTRLTVL.